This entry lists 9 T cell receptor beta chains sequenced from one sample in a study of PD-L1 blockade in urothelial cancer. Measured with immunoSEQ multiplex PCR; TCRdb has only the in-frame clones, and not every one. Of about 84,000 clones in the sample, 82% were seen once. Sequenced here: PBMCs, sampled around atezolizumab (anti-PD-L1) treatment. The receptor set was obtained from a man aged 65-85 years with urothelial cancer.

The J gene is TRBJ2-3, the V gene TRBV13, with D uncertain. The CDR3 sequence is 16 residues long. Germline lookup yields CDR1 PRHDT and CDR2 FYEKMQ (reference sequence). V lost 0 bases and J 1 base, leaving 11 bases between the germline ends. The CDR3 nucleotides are TGTGCCAGCAGCTTAGGATCCTTTCGGGGCACAGATACGCAGTATTTT. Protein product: CASSLGSFRGTDTQYF.

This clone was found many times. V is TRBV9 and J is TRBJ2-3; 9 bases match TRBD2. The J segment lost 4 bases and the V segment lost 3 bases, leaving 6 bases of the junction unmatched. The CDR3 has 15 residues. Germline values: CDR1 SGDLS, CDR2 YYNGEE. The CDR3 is CASSAGLADPDTQYF. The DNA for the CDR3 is TGTGCCAGCAGCGCGGGACTAGCAGATCCAGATACGCAGTATTTT.

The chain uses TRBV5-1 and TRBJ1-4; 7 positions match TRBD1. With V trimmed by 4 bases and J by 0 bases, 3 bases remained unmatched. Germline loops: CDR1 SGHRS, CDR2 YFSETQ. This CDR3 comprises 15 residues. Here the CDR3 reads CASSKGQPTNEKLFF. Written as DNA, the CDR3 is TGCGCCAGCAGCAAGGGACAGCCAACTAATGAAAAACTGTTTTTT.

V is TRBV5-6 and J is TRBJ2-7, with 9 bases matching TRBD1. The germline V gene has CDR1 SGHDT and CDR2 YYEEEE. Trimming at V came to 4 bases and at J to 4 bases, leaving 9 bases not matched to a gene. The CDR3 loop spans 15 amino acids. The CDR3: CASSGYRGRSYEQYF. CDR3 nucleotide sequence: TGTGCCAGCAGCGGCTACAGGGGGCGAAGTTACGAGCAGTACTTC.

CDR3 region: CASSQGMSRQNTEAFF. DNA of the CDR3: TGTGCCAGCAGCCAAGGAATGTCTAGGCAGAACACTGAAGCTTTCTTT. V and J are TRBV4-2 and TRBJ1-1; D unresolved. Germline-derived CDR1 and CDR2 are LGHNA and YNFKEQ. The V end was cut by 1 base, the J end by 1 base, with 13 bases between. This CDR3 spans 16 amino acids.

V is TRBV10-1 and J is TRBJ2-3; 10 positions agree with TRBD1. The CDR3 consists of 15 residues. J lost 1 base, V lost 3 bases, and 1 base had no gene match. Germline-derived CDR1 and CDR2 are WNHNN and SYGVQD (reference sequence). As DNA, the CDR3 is TGCGCCAGCAGTGAAGGACAGGGGGGCACAGATACGCAGTATTTT. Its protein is CASSEGQGGTDTQYF.

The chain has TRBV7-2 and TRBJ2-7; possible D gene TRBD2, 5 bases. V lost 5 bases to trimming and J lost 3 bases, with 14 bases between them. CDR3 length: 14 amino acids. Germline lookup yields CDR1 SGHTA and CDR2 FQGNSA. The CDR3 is CASSITGNLYEQYF. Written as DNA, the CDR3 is TGTGCCAGCAGCATAACGGGGAACCTCTACGAGCAGTACTTC.

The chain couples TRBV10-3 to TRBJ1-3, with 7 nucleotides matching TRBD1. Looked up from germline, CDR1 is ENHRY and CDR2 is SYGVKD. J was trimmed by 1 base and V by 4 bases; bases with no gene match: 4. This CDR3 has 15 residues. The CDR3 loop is CAISAAGGSGNTIYF. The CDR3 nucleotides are TGTGCCATCAGTGCGGCAGGGGGTTCTGGAAACACCATATATTTT.

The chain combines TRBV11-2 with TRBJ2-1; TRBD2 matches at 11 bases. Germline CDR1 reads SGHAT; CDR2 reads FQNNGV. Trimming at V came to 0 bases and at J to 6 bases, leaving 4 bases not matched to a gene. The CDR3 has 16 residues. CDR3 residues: CASSLETSGASNEQFF. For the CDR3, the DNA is TGTGCCAGCAGCTTAGAGACTAGCGGGGCTTCCAATGAGCAGTTCTTC.